Listed below are T cell receptor beta chains from one sample, sequenced in a study of ipilimumab plus nivolumab after autologous stem cell transplantation. The assay was immunoSEQ multiplex PCR, and TCRdb's table has in-frame clones only and misses some. The table has 84,000 or so clones, 75% to 85% seen once. The specimen comprised PBMCs, sampled in a trial of ipilimumab plus nivolumab as post-transplant consolidation. The receptors originated from a male donor with diffuse large B-cell lymphoma. The CDR3 runs from the conserved cysteine through the conserved F or W. Fields, in order: D gene, J gene, V gene, clone size, CDR3 DNA, CDR3 protein. A D gene is named only where the DNA matches it firmly. Part of the rows lack a size; the others show once, few, many or a class for expanded clones.

NA,TRBJ1-2,TRBV19,NA,TGTGCCAGTAGTGGTCTGCAGGGCTCCTATGGCTACACCTTC,CASSGLQGSYGYTF
NA,TRBJ1-2,TRBV15,NA,TGTGCCACCAGCAGAGCAGGGAATAGGGCTAACTATGGCTACACCTTC,CATSRAGNRANYGYTF
TRBD1,TRBJ2-3,TRBV19,NA,TGTGCCAGTAGTCCTGTTGCCAGGGACAGGGGGGGCACAGATACGCAGTATTTT,CASSPVARDRGGTDTQYF
TRBD1,TRBJ1-6,TRBV6-5,NA,TGTGCCAGCAGTTACTCCCGGACAGGGCGGGGTTCACCCCTCCACTTT,CASSYSRTGRGSPLHF
TRBD1,TRBJ1-5,TRBV19,NA,TGTGCCAGTAGTGGGGGCAGTGGGGCAGGGGGCCTGAGGAGCAATCAGCCCCAGCATTTT,CASSGGSGAGGLRSNQPQHF
NA,TRBJ2-3,TRBV11-2,NA,TGTGCCAGCAGCTTAGATCTGGCCGGGGATACGCAGTATTTT,CASSLDLAGDTQYF
NA,TRBJ2-5,TRBV5-4,NA,TGTGCCAGCAGCTTTCCCGAGCAGGGGAGGGAGACCCAGTACTTC,CASSFPEQGRETQYF
NA,TRBJ1-2,TRBV19,NA,TGTGCCAGTAGTCCTGGCGGGGCGCAGGGCTATGGCTACACCTTC,CASSPGGAQGYGYTF
NA,TRBJ2-3,TRBV5-1,NA,TGCGCCAGCAGCTCCCCAGGGGGGGGACACACAGATACGCAGTATTTT,CASSSPGGGHTDTQYF
TRBD1,TRBJ1-2,TRBV5-4,NA,TGTGCCAGCAGCTACTCCGGACAGGTGGGCTATGGCTACACCTTC,CASSYSGQVGYGYTF
NA,TRBJ2-4,TRBV29-1,NA,TGCAGCGTGAGCCAAAAAAACATTCAGTACTTC,CSVSQKNIQYF
TRBD1,TRBJ1-4,TRBV7-2,few,TGTGCCAGCTCCTCGGGACAGGGAGATGAAAAACTGTTTTTT,CASSSGQGDEKLFF
NA,TRBJ2-7,TRBV27,NA,TGTGCCAGCAGAGATTCAGGGTATCCCCCCTACGAGCAGTACTTC,CASRDSGYPPYEQYF
NA,TRBJ2-3,TRBV2,NA,TGTGCCAGCGGGGGGCCGGGCACAGATACGCAGTATTTT,CASGGPGTDTQYF
NA,TRBJ1-1,TRBV6-6,NA,TGTGCCAGCAGACGACAAGAGGGGGTTCAGGGAACTGAAGCTTTCTTT,CASRRQEGVQGTEAFF
NA,TRBJ2-3,TRBV5-1,NA,TGCGCCAGCAGCTTGACAGTCCTAACCACAGATACGCAGTATTTT,CASSLTVLTTDTQYF
TRBD2,TRBJ2-1,TRBV5-1,NA,TGCGCCAGCAGCTTGGGACTAGCGGGGACCAATGAGCAGTTCTTC,CASSLGLAGTNEQFF
NA,TRBJ2-3,TRBV5-1,NA,TGCGCCAGCAGCTTAGTAGGGCTGAGCGGTGATACGCAGTATTTT,CASSLVGLSGDTQYF
NA,TRBJ2-5,TRBV11-1,NA,TGTGCCAGTTCTCTACCTTCGGGACGGATGTACTTC,CASSLPSGRMYF
NA,TRBJ1-5,TRBV6-1,NA,TGTGCCAGCAGTGCCCCGAGCGGGGAAGGCAATCAGCCCCAGCATTTT,CASSAPSGEGNQPQHF
TRBD2,TRBJ2-5,TRBV19,few,TGTGCCAGTAGTCTTAGCGGGGGGGGGAAGACCCAGTACTTC,CASSLSGGGKTQYF
NA,TRBJ1-3,TRBV29-1,few,TGCAGCGCCCAACGGATGTTTGGAAACACCATATATTTT,CSAQRMFGNTIYF
NA,TRBJ1-5,TRBV4-1,NA,TGCGCCAGCAGCCAAGGGTGGGGGCGGCCCCAGCATTTT,CASSQGWGRPQHF
TRBD1,TRBJ1-2,TRBV7-2,NA,TGTGCCAGCAGCCAGGGGGTAGACTATGGCTACACCTTC,CASSQGVDYGYTF
NA,TRBJ1-2,TRBV15,NA,TGTGCCACCAGCAGAGCAGGGAAAGGTGGCTACACCTTC,CATSRAGKGGYTF